Listed here are 26 T cell receptor beta chains from one sample, sequenced in a study of T cell changes during pregnancy in multiple sclerosis. Some clones are missing from TCRdb's copy, which holds only in-frame ones; the method was immunoSEQ multiplex PCR. The data show tens of thousands of clones, around nine tenths seen once. The specimen comprised CD4+ T cells from peripheral blood mononuclear cells, sampled in the first trimester of pregnancy. The receptors come from a female donor in good health, enrolled as a control in a pregnancy study.

The chain recombines TRBV19 with TRBJ2-3; 9 nucleotides agree with TRBD1. The J segment lost 6 bases and the V segment lost 7 bases, leaving 8 bases of the junction unmatched. The CDR3 has 14 amino acids. The germline V gene encodes CDR1 LNHDA and CDR2 SQIVND (reference sequence). CDR3 sequence (DNA): TGTGCCAGTACGGTGGGACAGGGACTTGATACGCAGTATTTT. Amino acid sequence: CASTVGQGLDTQYF.

This clone was seen once. J is TRBJ1-3 and V is TRBV18; D is possibly TRBD1 (5 bases). The CDR3 sequence is 16 residues long. Germline values: CDR1 KGHSH, CDR2 LQKENI. Trimming shortened V by 6 bases and J by 3 bases, and 18 bases separated the two germline ends. The chain's CDR3 is CASSPPGQGGGNTIYF. In DNA form, the CDR3 reads TGTGCCAGCTCCCCCCCAGGCCAGGGCGGTGGAAACACCATATATTTT.

The chain combines TRBV6-5 with TRBJ2-7; D possibly corresponds to TRBD2 (7 bases). Germline V gene sequence: CDR1 MNHEY, CDR2 SVGAGI. V was shortened by 6 bases and J by 2 bases, with 14 bases between the two germline ends. The CDR3 extends over 14 amino acids. This CDR3 is CASRRGEGAYEQYF. The CDR3 DNA is TGTGCCAGCAGAAGGGGGGAGGGGGCCTACGAGCAGTACTTC.

The V and J genes are TRBV11-2 and TRBJ1-5; D unresolved. Trimming removed 0 bases from V and 6 bases from J, with 6 bases in between. Per germline, CDR1 SGHAT and CDR2 FQNNGV. This CDR3 region has 13 residues. Here the CDR3 DNA reads TGTGCCAGCAGCTTAGAGGTGGCTCAGCCCCAGCATTTT. Its translation: CASSLEVAQPQHF.

This rearrangement joins TRBV5-6 to TRBJ1-3; D possibly corresponds to TRBD1 (5 bases). Germline lookup yields CDR1 SGHDT and CDR2 YYEEEE. The CDR3 totals 15 residues. The ends were cut back, 0 bases at V and 3 bases at J, with 10 bases in the middle. The CDR3 DNA sequence: TGTGCCAGCAGCTTGGGACAGTTAGGTGGAAACACCATATATTTT. Its translation is CASSLGQLGGNTIYF.

The chain has TRBV5-1 and TRBJ2-2; 15 bases match TRBD2. The ends lost 3 bases at V and 4 bases at J; junction bases unmatched: 1. Germline CDR1 is SGHRS and CDR2 is YFSETQ. The CDR3 spans 16 residues. The CDR3 reads CASSSGLAGGTGELFF. The CDR3 bases are TGCGCCAGCAGCTCGGGACTAGCGGGAGGCACCGGGGAGCTGTTTTTT.

This clone was seen only a few times. This chain links TRBV7-8 with TRBJ2-5; tentatively, D is TRBD1 (6 bases). The ends were cut back, 7 bases at V and 0 bases at J, with 12 bases in the middle. This CDR3 comprises 14 residues. Germline V lookup: CDR1 SGHVS, CDR2 FQNEAQ. The CDR3 here is CASTLGQYQETQYF. The CDR3 nucleotides are TGTGCCAGCACCCTAGGACAGTACCAAGAGACCCAGTACTTC. The variable domain in full, with the rest retrieved from reference TRBV7-8 and TRBJ2-5, is GAGVSQSPRYKVAKRGQDVALRCDPISGHVSLFWYQQALGQGPEFLTYFQNEAQLDKSGLPSDRFFAERPEGSVSTLKIQRTQQEDSAVYLCASTLGQYQETQYFGPGTRLLVL.

V and J are TRBV27 and TRBJ2-5; D perhaps matches TRBD2 (5 bases). Trimming shortened V by 3 bases and J by 5 bases, and 13 bases separated the two germline ends. Looked up from germline, CDR1 is MNHEY and CDR2 is SMNVEV (reference sequence). CDR3 length: 14 residues. CDR3 bases: TGTGCCAGCAGTTTTCGGGGATCGGAGGAGACCCAGTACTTC. Its translation is CASSFRGSEETQYF.

This sequence joins TRBV5-8 and TRBJ2-3, with 9 positions matching TRBD2. Germline assignment: CDR1 SGHTS and CDR2 YDEGEE. The CDR3 runs to 16 residues. V lost 3 bases and J lost 3; bases outside the gene matches: 8. CDR3 amino acids: CASSWATSGDTDTQYF. The CDR3 bases are TGTGCCAGCAGCTGGGCGACTAGCGGAGATACAGATACGCAGTATTTT.

The chain joins TRBV19 to TRBJ2-1, with TRBD2 matching over 11 bases. The CDR3 is made up of 13 amino acids. Germline trimming cut 9 bases from V and 4 bases from J; bases unmatched to any gene: 2. The V gene's germline CDR1 is LNHDA and CDR2 SQIVND (reference sequence). The CDR3 is CASGTSGYNEQFF. In nucleotides, the CDR3 is TGTGCCAGCGGGACTAGCGGTTACAATGAGCAGTTCTTC.

This rearrangement joins TRBV11-2 to TRBJ1-1; D may be TRBD1 (6 bases). The CDR3 is 15 residues long. V was trimmed by 3 bases and J by 2 bases, leaving 13 bases between them. Germline V gene lookup returns CDR1 SGHAT and CDR2 FQNNGV. CDR3 sequence: CASSLGRQVNTEAFF. CDR3 nucleotide sequence: TGTGCCAGCAGCTTGGGTCGACAGGTTAACACTGAAGCTTTCTTT.

The CDR3 region is CSASRGEAFF. The CDR3 DNA reads as TGCAGTGCATCTCGGGGGGAAGCTTTCTTT. This chain uses TRBV20-1 with TRBJ1-1; TRBD1 is a possible D gene (5 bases). Per the germline V gene, CDR1 is DFQATT and CDR2 is SNEGSKA (reference sequence). The CDR3 is 10 amino acids. Trimming stripped 6 bases from V and 8 bases from J, with 10 bases between.

The V gene is TRBV6-5, the J gene TRBJ2-2, with 10 positions matching TRBD1. The length of the CDR3 is 16 residues. Germline values: CDR1 MNHEY, CDR2 SVGAGI. The V and J ends lost 0 bases and 5 bases, in that order; junction bases with no gene match: 3. The chain's CDR3 is CASSYSDRGPTGELFF. DNA of the CDR3: TGTGCCAGCAGTTACTCAGACAGGGGGCCGACCGGGGAGCTGTTTTTT.

The chain combines TRBV6-5 with TRBJ1-2, with a possible D match to TRBD1 (6 bases). CDR3 length equals 14 residues. V lost 6 bases and J 2 bases, leaving 13 bases between the germline ends. Germline CDR1 and CDR2: MNHEY and SVGAGI. Here the CDR3 reads CASSGPQGNYGYTF. CDR3 nucleotide sequence: TGTGCCAGCAGCGGCCCCCAGGGGAACTATGGCTACACCTTC.

The chain recombines TRBV19 with TRBJ2-1; TRBD2 agrees at 12 bases. Trimming cost V 6 bases and J 8 bases; bases outside gene matches: 8. CDR3 length: 15 residues. Germline V lookup: CDR1 LNHDA, CDR2 SQIVND (reference sequence). The CDR3 coding sequence is TGTGCCAGTAGGGACCCTAGCGGGAGGGTCCATGAGCAGTTCTTC. It specifies CASRDPSGRVHEQFF.

On this clone itself: The same CDR3 also results from other DNA sequences found in this sample. V is TRBV30 and J is TRBJ2-1; D remains unclear. V was pared by 3 bases and J by 8 bases, with 11 bases between. The CDR3 totals 12 residues. The V gene's germline CDR1 is GTSNPN and CDR2 SVGIG (reference sequence). The CDR3 coding sequence is TGTGCCTGGAGAAGATATGGGCATGAGCAGTTCTTC. It is translated as CAWRRYGHEQFF. Using reference TRBV30 and TRBJ2-1 for the parts outside the CDR3, the full variable domain is SQTIHQWPATLVQPVGSPLSLECTVEGTSNPNLYWYRQAAGRGLQLLFYSVGIGQISSEVPQNLSASRPQDRQFILSSKKLLLSDSGFYLCAWRRYGHEQFFGPGTRLTVL.

The J gene is TRBJ1-2, the V gene TRBV11-1, with a possible D match to TRBD1 (5 bases). CDR1 SGHAT and CDR2 FQDESV come from the germline V gene (reference sequence). The length of the CDR3 is 12 residues. V lost 3 bases and J lost 3, with 5 bases in between. The CDR3 region has the DNA TGTGCCAGCAGCTTCAGGGACTATGGCTACACCTTC. Translated, it gives CASSFRDYGYTF.

The rearrangement joins TRBV10-3 to TRBJ2-7, with D tentatively TRBD2 (6 bases). Deletions cut 3 bases from V and 3 bases from J, with 9 bases between. Germline-derived CDR1 and CDR2 are ENHRY and SYGVKD. The length of the CDR3 is 13 residues. The chain's CDR3 is CAISEQAGYEQYF. CDR3 nucleotides: TGTGCCATCAGTGAACAAGCGGGCTACGAGCAGTACTTC.

Details on this clone: The junction does not match germline at one end; this may be a read error. The chain has TRBV7-7 and TRBJ2-5, with D maybe TRBD2 (6 bases). CDR1 SSHAT and CDR2 FNYEAQ come from the germline V gene (reference sequence). CDR3 length equals 15 residues. As DNA, the CDR3 is TGTGCTAGCAGCGCCGTGGGAGGCGGGCGGGAGACCCAGTACTTC. Amino acid sequence: CASSAVGGGRETQYF.

The gene calls are TRBV28 and TRBJ2-5; 9 bases line up with TRBD1. V trimming: 5 bases; J trimming: 5 bases; junction bases outside the gene matches: 9. The CDR3 totals 15 residues. Germline lookup yields CDR1 MDHEN and CDR2 SYDVKM. The CDR3 nucleotides are TGTGCCAGCAGTGGGCCGGGACAGGGTCGGGAGACCCAGTACTTC. Translated: CASSGPGQGRETQYF.

The chain carries TRBV5-1 and TRBJ2-5; weak D call: TRBD2 (6 bases). The germline V gene has CDR1 SGHRS and CDR2 YFSETQ. The CDR3 totals 14 residues. Trimming stripped 0 bases from V and 4 bases from J, with 10 bases between. CDR3: CASSLEGLRETQYF. The CDR3 DNA follows: TGCGCCAGCAGCTTGGAGGGACTGAGAGAGACCCAGTACTTC.

CDR3 coding DNA: TGTGCCATCAGTGGTCATAGCAATCAGCCCCAGCATTTT. It is translated as CAISGHSNQPQHF. This chain uses TRBV10-3 with TRBJ1-5; no clear D gene. Trimming took 4 bases from V and 0 from J, leaving 4 bases between them. Germline V lookup: CDR1 ENHRY, CDR2 SYGVKD. This CDR3 contains 13 residues.

This chain connects TRBV7-2 to TRBJ2-1; no firm D call. The V gene's germline CDR1 is SGHTA and CDR2 FQGNSA. Trimming pared 3 bases from V and 7 bases from J, leaving 13 bases between. The CDR3 length is 14 residues. DNA of the CDR3: TGTGCCAGCAGCTTCTTTGAACTTAAGAATGAGCAGTTCTTC. Protein: CASSFFELKNEQFF.

This chain connects TRBV27 to TRBJ1-6; no reliable D call. The V end lost 5 bases, the J end lost 1 base, and 12 bases lay between the germline ends. The CDR3 contains 16 residues. The germline gives CDR1 MNHEY, CDR2 SMNVEV (reference sequence). CDR3 nucleotide sequence: TGTGCCAGCAGTGCCCTTTCGAGGTCCTATAATTCACCCCTCCACTTT. Translated, it gives CASSALSRSYNSPLHF.

This CDR3 reads CATSTGTGVNYGYTF. The CDR3 nucleotides read TGTGCCACCAGCACAGGGACAGGGGTTAACTATGGCTACACCTTC. The V gene is TRBV15, the J gene TRBJ1-2, with TRBD1 matching over 10 bases. Germline V lookup: CDR1 LNHNV, CDR2 YYDKDF (reference sequence). V lost 4 bases to trimming and J lost 1 base; unmatched junction nucleotides: 3. CDR3 length: 15 amino acids.

As concerns this clone: An end of the junction differs from the germline gene, which may be a read error. This chain joins TRBV29-1 and TRBJ2-5; D call uncertain. This CDR3 region has 12 residues. Per germline, CDR1 SQVTM and CDR2 ANQGSEA. The CDR3, as DNA: TGCAGCGTTGAAACTAACCAGGAGACCCAGTACTTC. Translation gives CSVETNQETQYF.